What follows describes a single T cell receptor (beta chain). The source of the sample is a study of blood T cell repertoires in COVID-19. Study-wide context: Samples came from the United States, Italy and Spain, spanning acute and convalescent COVID-19. In each case, the material was cDNA or gDNA derived from T cells, B-cell-depleted T cells, or PBMCs.

The CDR3 loop spans 16 amino acids. Germline CDR1 reads SGDLS; CDR2 reads YYNGEE. Trimming took 3 bases from V and 3 from J; bases not matched to a gene: 11. Clones were sequenced by immunoSEQ multiplex PCR, and TCRdb holds only the in-frame ones, with some missing. The data contain roughly 100,000 clones, around 87% of them singletons. This sequence originates from a human donor in a cohort sampled during active COVID-19. The V call is TRBV9, the J call TRBJ2-5; 7 bases agree with TRBD1. Source material: peripheral blood. The CDR3 spells CASSGSLPTGKETQYF. CDR3 coding DNA: TGTGCCAGCAGCGGGTCCCTTCCGACAGGGAAAGAGACCCAGTACTTC.